The rows below give T cell receptor beta chains drawn from one sample of a study of T cell repertoires in cytomegalovirus infection. From the reads, TCRdb called clonotypes with MiXCR, one entry per CDR3 protein. The sample shows hundreds of thousands of distinct CDR3 sequences, approximately 10% of them seen only once. Material: PBMCs. These receptors were collected from a human donor in good health (CMV status not recorded). Some clones in this sample may be carry-over from other donors' samples. Each CDR3 is given with its conserved first and last residue.

>TRBJ1-4|TRBV29-1
CSVASGTTNEKLFF
>TRBJ1-2|TRBV5-1
CASSLTGQANNYGYTF
>TRBJ1-1|TRBV7-9
CASSQGPGQSTEAFF
>TRBJ1-4|TRBV14
CASSQVRGDLEKLFF
>TRBJ2-5|TRBV11-3
CASSLGRRFQETQYF
>TRBJ2-3|TRBV2
CASIRDSSTDTQYF
>TRBJ1-2|TRBV7-2
CASSLGERRYGYTF
>TRBJ1-2|TRBV20-1
CSARDRSEGRDTF
>TRBJ1-1|TRBV29-1
CSVEGRGQVEAFF
>TRBJ2-7|TRBV6-1
CASTGAGPYEQYF
>TRBJ1-1|TRBV6-5
CASSYSDRNTEAFF
>TRBJ2-3|TRBV4-3
CASSQARTSVTDTQYF
>TRBJ2-7|TRBV19
CASSIGGTFSYEQYF
>TRBJ1-1|TRBV6-2/TRBV6-3
CASSKTRNTEAFF
>TRBJ2-2|TRBV18
CASSPSPPGQGRRAGELFF
>TRBJ1-2|TRBV28
CASSVRGDRGYTF
>TRBJ1-5|TRBV28
CASSLRGTGNQPQHF
>TRBJ2-1|TRBV3-1
CASSPVGTGYYNEQFF
>TRBJ2-1|TRBV7-9
CASSWQGQRNEQFF
>TRBJ1-1|TRBV19
CASSIPNPWTGVMNTEAFF